This passage covers 30 T cell receptor beta chains from one sample sequenced in a study of blood T cell repertoires in COVID-19. Generated by immunoSEQ multiplex PCR, the TCRdb table keeps only in-frame clones and is missing some. The sample yields 90,000 to 120,000 clones, about nine tenths seen once. The sample taken for sequencing was peripheral blood. The source is a man in his sixties with acute or convalescent COVID-19.

This chain joins TRBV15 and TRBJ1-2; 7 bases align to TRBD1. Germline V gives CDR1 LNHNV, CDR2 YYDKDF (reference sequence). V lost 4 bases and J lost 8; bases outside the gene matches: 7. The CDR3 has 13 residues. This chain's CDR3 is CATSKDRVLGYTF. Here the CDR3 DNA reads TGTGCCACCAGCAAAGACAGGGTCCTAGGCTACACCTTC.

CDR3 DNA: TGTGCCAGCAGTTACCAGGGACGGGGGTATAATTCACCCCTCCACTTT. Its protein product is CASSYQGRGYNSPLHF. V usage is TRBV6-6 and J usage is TRBJ1-6; D is perhaps TRBD1 (5 bases). Trimming stripped 2 bases from V and 4 bases from J, with 12 bases between. In germline, CDR1 is MNHNY, CDR2 SVGAGI (reference sequence). The length of the CDR3 is 16 residues.

The V call is TRBV5-6, the J call TRBJ2-1; 7 nucleotides agree with TRBD1. V shed 4 bases and J 9 bases; nucleotides not matched to a gene: 7. The V gene's germline CDR1 is SGHDT and CDR2 YYEEEE. This CDR3 comprises 13 residues. The CDR3 DNA follows: TGTGCCAGCAGCCCACAGACAGGGACTGAGCAGTTCTTC. It encodes CASSPQTGTEQFF.

This rearrangement joins TRBV10-3 to TRBJ1-6, with 11 bases aligning to TRBD1. Per germline, CDR1 ENHRY and CDR2 SYGVKD. This CDR3 contains 15 residues. Unmatched junction bases numbered 4, after V lost 3 bases and J lost 9 bases. Here the CDR3 DNA reads TGTGCCATCAGTGAAGGGGACAGGGGGAGTTCACCCCTCCACTTT. Translated, it gives CAISEGDRGSSPLHF.

This clone has only one observation. The chain's CDR3 is CASNPGHGNYGYTF. For the CDR3, the DNA is TGTGCCAGCAATCCGGGACACGGGAACTATGGCTACACCTTC. J is TRBJ1-2 and V is TRBV28; D perhaps matches TRBD1 (6 bases). Germline CDR1 is MDHEN and CDR2 is SYDVKM. V was pared by 7 bases and J by 2 bases, with 14 bases between. CDR3 size: 14 residues.

This clone was seen just once. CDR3: CASSRTSHTGELFF. As DNA, the CDR3 is TGTGCCAGCAGCAGGACTAGCCACACCGGGGAGCTGTTTTTT. The chain joins TRBV2 to TRBJ2-2, with 8 bases aligning to TRBD2. V lost 6 bases, J lost 3 bases, and 3 bases stayed unmatched. Germline loops: CDR1 SNHLY, CDR2 FYNNEI. CDR3 length: 14 amino acids.

The chain has TRBV28 and TRBJ2-7; 9 bases fit TRBD2. The CDR3 sequence is 15 residues long. J gave up 3 bases and V 2 bases, and 5 bases lay outside the gene matches. Germline V gene lookup returns CDR1 MDHEN and CDR2 SYDVKM. This CDR3 is CASSLRLAGYYEQYV. CDR3 bases: TGTGCCAGCAGTTTACGCCTAGCGGGGTACTACGAGCAGTACGTC.

V usage is TRBV7-9 and J usage is TRBJ2-5; 12 bases align to TRBD2. Germline CDR1 SEHNR, CDR2 FQNEAQ (reference sequence). The CDR3 has 16 amino acids. V lost 6 bases and J lost 7; bases outside the gene matches: 12. The CDR3 coding sequence is TGTGCCAGCAGTTACGGGACTAGCGGGTTTATCGGGACCCAGTACTTC. Protein product: CASSYGTSGFIGTQYF.

V and J are TRBV9 and TRBJ1-2; D may be TRBD1 (6 bases). The V gene's germline CDR1 is SGDLS and CDR2 YYNGEE. The CDR3 totals 15 residues. V lost 0 bases, J lost 4 bases, and 13 bases lay in between. This CDR3 reads CASSVGWGHGYGYTF. CDR3 sequence (DNA): TGTGCCAGCAGCGTAGGATGGGGGCACGGCTATGGCTACACCTTC.

The chain is built from TRBV25-1 and TRBJ1-4; 7 positions match TRBD1. This CDR3 has 12 amino acids. The V gene end was trimmed by 7 bases and the J gene end by 4 bases; junction bases not matched to a gene: 0. CDR1 and CDR2 from the germline V gene are MGHDK and SYGVNS. CDR3 region: CASNRGNEKLFF. CDR3 sequence (DNA): TGTGCCAGCAACAGGGGTAATGAAAAACTGTTTTTT.

This chain's CDR3 is CASSLIGRAHEQYV. CDR3 bases: TGTGCCAGCAGCTTGATAGGGCGGGCGCACGAGCAGTACGTC. V is TRBV5-4 and J is TRBJ2-7, with D maybe TRBD2 (5 bases). The CDR3 is 14 amino acids. CDR1 and CDR2 (germline): SGHNT, YYREEE (reference sequence). V shed 1 base and J shed 5 bases, with 13 bases lying between them.

This clone was counted a single time. The chain couples TRBV6-1 to TRBJ2-7, with 8 bases matching TRBD1. The CDR3 extends over 15 amino acids. V dropped 3 bases and J dropped 7; count of bases not matched to a gene: 11. Germline V lookup: CDR1 MNHNS, CDR2 SASEGT. Written as DNA, the CDR3 is TGTGCCAGCAGTGACCGTCTGGACAGGGTAGGTGAGCAGTACGTC. Amino acid sequence: CASSDRLDRVGEQYV.

The chain has TRBV7-3 and TRBJ2-1; D might be TRBD1 (5 bases). CDR1 is SGHTA, CDR2 FQGTGA, per germline. The CDR3 contains 14 residues. V dropped 6 bases and J dropped 4 bases, with 13 bases sitting between them. CDR3 amino acids: CASSSGASYNEQFF. CDR3 nucleotides: TGTGCCAGCAGTTCTGGGGCGTCTTACAATGAGCAGTTCTTC.

The V call is TRBV11-2, the J call TRBJ2-5, with 11 bases aligning to TRBD1. Germline V CDR1 and CDR2: SGHAT, FQNNGV. The CDR3 is 16 amino acids. With 1 base clipped from V and 9 bases from J, the junction kept 10 bases outside the gene matches. The DNA for the CDR3 is TGTGCCAGCAGCTTAGTAGGGGACAGGGGGGGAACGGCCCAGTACTTC. Protein sequence: CASSLVGDRGGTAQYF.

The genes are TRBV2 and TRBJ1-5, with a weak D call TRBD1 (5 bases). Trimming cost V 3 bases and J 7 bases, with 13 bases left between them. Per germline, CDR1 SNHLY and CDR2 FYNNEI. CDR3 length: 14 residues. CDR3 DNA: TGTGCCAGCAGTGAGGAAGGGGTGGGACAGCCCCAGCATTTT. Amino acids: CASSEEGVGQPQHF.

The chain has TRBV19 and TRBJ1-4, with D tentatively TRBD1 (6 bases). Germline assignment: CDR1 LNHDA and CDR2 SQIVND (reference sequence). The CDR3 loop spans 14 amino acids. With 4 bases removed from V and 7 bases from J, the gap between germline ends came to 13 bases. CDR3 DNA: TGTGCCAGTAGTACGCAGGGGAGAACTGAAAAACTGTTTTTT. This sequence encodes CASSTQGRTEKLFF.

This chain's CDR3 is CAWSVRESDTQYF. DNA for the CDR3: TGTGCCTGGAGTGTACGGGAGTCAGATACGCAGTATTTT. The chain combines TRBV30 with TRBJ2-3, with D perhaps TRBD2 (6 bases). The V gene lost 0 bases and the J gene lost 4 bases, with 8 bases spanning the gap. This CDR3 comprises 13 residues. CDR1 and CDR2 (germline): GTSNPN, SVGIG (reference sequence).

J is TRBJ2-1 and V is TRBV5-4; 7 bases map to TRBD2. CDR1 and CDR2 from the germline V gene are SGHNT and YYREEE (reference sequence). Losses at the gene ends were 4 bases for V and 3 bases for J; bases not matched to a gene: 7. This CDR3 has 15 residues. The CDR3 DNA sequence: TGTGCCAGCAGCCAGGACACGGGGGGCTACAATGAGCAGTTCTTC. Protein product: CASSQDTGGYNEQFF.

This chain connects TRBV27 to TRBJ2-7, with 12 positions matching TRBD1. The CDR3 sequence is 14 residues long. Trimming cost V 5 bases and J 7 bases; bases outside gene matches: 6. Germline CDR1 and CDR2: MNHEY and SMNVEV (reference sequence). CDR3 sequence reads: CASSPGQGAREQYF. In nucleotides, the CDR3 is TGTGCCAGCAGTCCGGGACAGGGGGCTAGGGAGCAGTACTTC.

The gene calls are TRBV2 and TRBJ1-2; D gene ambiguous. The CDR3 is made up of 14 amino acids. Trimming shortened V by 3 bases and J by 5 bases, and 13 bases separated the two germline ends. Germline CDR1 and CDR2: SNHLY and FYNNEI. CDR3 in amino acids: CASSDRSGLYGYTF. The CDR3 coding sequence is TGTGCCAGCAGTGATCGGTCAGGATTATATGGCTACACCTTC.

The V call is TRBV28, the J call TRBJ1-2; TRBD1 might be the D (6 bases). This CDR3 contains 15 residues. The V gene lost 10 bases and the J gene lost 6 bases, with 24 bases spanning the gap. The germline gives CDR1 MDHEN, CDR2 SYDVKM. CDR3 sequence reads: CAISRRGGRVDGYTF. CDR3 nucleotide sequence: TGTGCCATCTCACGGAGGGGGGGCAGGGTAGATGGCTACACCTTC.

This clone was recorded only once. The chain has TRBV6-5 and TRBJ2-7, with a tentative D call TRBD1 (6 bases). Germline CDR1 MNHEY, CDR2 SVGAGI. Trimming left V 7 bases short and J 7 bases short, with 17 bases between. This CDR3 has 13 residues. The CDR3 region is CASTPTGMGEQYF. CDR3 in DNA: TGTGCCAGCACCCCAACAGGGATGGGGGAGCAGTACTTC.

The chain joins TRBV30 to TRBJ2-1; 8 bases line up with TRBD1. CDR1 is GTSNPN and CDR2 is SVGIG in the germline V gene (reference sequence). CDR3 length: 14 amino acids. Trimming at V came to 0 bases and at J to 10 bases, leaving 8 bases not matched to a gene. This CDR3 is CAWSVRRGLREQFF. In nucleotides, the CDR3 is TGTGCCTGGAGTGTACGCAGGGGGCTCAGGGAGCAGTTCTTC.

This clone has a single count. This rearrangement joins TRBV6-5 to TRBJ2-2; TRBD2 aligns across 7 bases. Germline V gene sequence: CDR1 MNHEY, CDR2 SVGAGI. The CDR3 totals 14 residues. V shed 5 bases, J shed 7 bases, and the junction held 7 bases outside the gene matches. Here the CDR3 reads CASSKIRGVGELFF. As DNA, the CDR3 is TGTGCCAGCAGTAAAATCCGGGGGGTCGGGGAGCTGTTTTTT.

The J gene is TRBJ1-1, the V gene TRBV28, with D possibly TRBD1 on 5 matching bases. The CDR3 has 14 amino acids. Germline values: CDR1 MDHEN, CDR2 SYDVKM. Trimming pared 6 bases from V and 4 bases from J, leaving 15 bases between. DNA of the CDR3: TGTGCCAGCAGGGGGGGGACCATGATCACTGAAGCTTTCTTT. Encoded protein: CASRGGTMITEAFF. Drawing the rest from reference TRBV28 and TRBJ1-1, the complete variable domain is DVKVTQSSRYLVKRTGEKVFLECVQDMDHENMFWYRQDPGLGLRLIYFSYDVKMKEKGDIPEGYSVSREKKERFSLILESASTNQTSMYLCASRGGTMITEAFFGQGTRLTVV.

The chain uses TRBV7-9 and TRBJ1-2; weak D call: TRBD1 (5 bases). CDR3 length equals 16 residues. Germline CDR1 is SEHNR and CDR2 is FQNEAQ (reference sequence). Trimming pared 0 bases from V and 3 bases from J, leaving 14 bases between. CDR3 amino acids: CASSLAWRTGDYGYTF. DNA of the CDR3: TGTGCCAGCAGCTTAGCCTGGAGAACAGGAGACTATGGCTACACCTTC. Full variable domain (missing parts from reference TRBV7-9 and TRBJ1-2): DTGVSQNPRHKITKRGQNVTFRCDPISEHNRLYWYRQTLGQGPEFLTYFQNEAQLEKSRLLSDRFSAERPKGSFSTLEIQRTEQGDSAMYLCASSLAWRTGDYGYTFGSGTRLTVV.

The genes are TRBV19 and TRBJ2-1; a weak D match, TRBD1 (6 bases). V lost 11 bases, J lost 7 bases, and 15 bases lay in between. This CDR3 contains 12 residues. From germline, CDR1 is LNHDA and CDR2 SQIVND (reference sequence). The CDR3 DNA reads TGTGCCTCTAGAACAGGGATTAATGAGCAGTTCTTC. It specifies CASRTGINEQFF. The whole variable domain, remainder taken from reference TRBV19 and TRBJ2-1, is DGGITQSPKYLFRKEGQNVTLSCEQNLNHDAMYWYRQDPGQGLRLIYYSQIVNDFQKGDIAEGYSVSREKKESFPLTVTSAQKNPTAFYLCASRTGINEQFFGPGTRLTVL.

The V and J genes are TRBV27 and TRBJ2-1, with TRBD2 matching over 11 bases. This CDR3 comprises 14 residues. V gave up 8 bases and J gave up 3 bases; unmatched junction bases: 3. Germline lookup yields CDR1 MNHEY and CDR2 SMNVEV (reference sequence). For the CDR3, the DNA is TGTGCCAGCCGGGGACTAGCGGACTACAATGAGCAGTTCTTC. Its protein is CASRGLADYNEQFF.

V gene TRBV24-1 combines with J gene TRBJ2-3, with D possibly being TRBD2 (6 bases). CDR1 is KGHDR, CDR2 SFDVKD, per germline. The CDR3 runs 15 residues. V was cut by 5 bases and J by 0 bases, with 11 bases left in between. CDR3 residues: CATSVFRGSTDTQYF. The CDR3 DNA follows: TGTGCCACCAGTGTTTTCCGGGGGAGCACAGATACGCAGTATTTT.

This chain joins TRBV27 and TRBJ1-1; 7 bases line up with TRBD1. V trimming: 4 bases; J trimming: 6 bases; junction bases outside the gene matches: 8. Germline CDR1 reads MNHEY; CDR2 reads SMNVEV (reference sequence). This CDR3 is built from 14 residues. Written as DNA, the CDR3 is TGTGCCAGCAGTTCCTACAGGGGTTTCGCTGAAGCTTTCTTT. It is translated as CASSSYRGFAEAFF.